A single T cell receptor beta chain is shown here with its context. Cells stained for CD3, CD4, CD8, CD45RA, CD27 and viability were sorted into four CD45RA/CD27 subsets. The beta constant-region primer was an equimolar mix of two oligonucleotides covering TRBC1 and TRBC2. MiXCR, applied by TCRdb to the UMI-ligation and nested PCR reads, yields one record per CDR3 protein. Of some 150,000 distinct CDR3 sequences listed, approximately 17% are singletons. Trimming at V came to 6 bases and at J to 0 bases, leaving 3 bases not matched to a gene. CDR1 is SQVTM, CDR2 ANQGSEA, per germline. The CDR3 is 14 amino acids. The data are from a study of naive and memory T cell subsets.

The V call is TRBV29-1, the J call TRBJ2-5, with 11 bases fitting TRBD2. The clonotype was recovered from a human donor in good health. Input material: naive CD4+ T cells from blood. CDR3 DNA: TGCAGCGTCGTGGGACTAGCGGACCAAGAGACCCAGTACTTC. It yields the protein CSVVGLADQETQYF.